This TCR beta chain was recorded in a study of tumour-infiltrating T cells in Burkitt lymphoma. Study-level findings and limits: Many Burkitt lymphoma patients shared several public clonotypes.

CDR3 length: 13 residues. Germline V gene data show CDR1 as MNHEY and CDR2 as SVGAGI. The trim removed 4 bases at V and 6 bases at J, leaving 4 bases unmatched. Data came from immunoSEQ multiplex PCR; TCRdb stores just in-frame clones and leaves some out. In the table there are over a thousand clones, 11% of which are singletons. Concerning this clone: The antigen is undetermined.

The sequence was collected from a human donor with Burkitt lymphoma. Material: tumor tissue. V usage is TRBV6-5 and J usage is TRBJ1-1; 8 bases are shared with TRBD1. The DNA for the CDR3 is TGTGCCAGCAGTTCCCCGACAGGGGCTGAAGCTTTCTTT. It is translated as CASSSPTGAEAFF.